The following is a T cell receptor (beta chain) sequence with its context. The sample originates from a study of blood T cell repertoires in COVID-19. Background on the study: Nucleic acid was either cDNA or gDNA, and it came from T cells, B-cell-depleted T cells, or PBMCs.

Assay: immunoSEQ multiplex PCR; the TCRdb copy retains only in-frame clones and omits some. This sample carries about 240,000 clones, 70% to 75% of them seen once, and the ten largest clones take about 3.5%. CDR1 and CDR2 (germline): MNHNY, SVGAGI (reference sequence). CDR3 size: 15 residues. V lost 7 bases and J lost 4, with 19 bases in between. This sequence joins TRBV6-6 and TRBJ1-2; D is perhaps TRBD1 (5 bases). Specimen: peripheral blood. This clonotype was obtained from a woman aged 80 or over with acute or convalescent COVID-19. The CDR3 DNA follows: TGTGCCAGCACCGACGGGGGACGGATTTCCTATGGCTACACCTTC. Protein sequence: CASTDGGRISYGYTF.